Included here is one TCR beta chain sequence, with context. The data are from a study of blood T cell repertoires in COVID-19. Whole-study context: Samples of COVID-19 (acute and convalescent) were obtained from the United States, Italy and Spain.

Germline CDR1 SGHNT, CDR2 YYREEE (reference sequence). The CDR3 is 15 residues long. V lost 4 bases to trimming and J lost 8 bases; unmatched junction nucleotides: 10. The table came from immunoSEQ multiplex PCR; TCRdb's copy has only in-frame clones and leaves some out. The sample includes around 280,000 clones, nearly 90% of them seen just once. It was during active infection that Seattle patients were enrolled and then longitudinally followed. Specimen: peripheral blood. The chain combines TRBV5-4 with TRBJ1-3; 9 nucleotides align to TRBD1. The receptor was derived from a woman aged 25 to 39 with COVID-19, enrolled during active disease. CDR3 sequence (DNA): TGTGCCAGCAGCGCGGAACCGGGACAGGGAGACACCATATATTTT. This sequence encodes CASSAEPGQGDTIYF.